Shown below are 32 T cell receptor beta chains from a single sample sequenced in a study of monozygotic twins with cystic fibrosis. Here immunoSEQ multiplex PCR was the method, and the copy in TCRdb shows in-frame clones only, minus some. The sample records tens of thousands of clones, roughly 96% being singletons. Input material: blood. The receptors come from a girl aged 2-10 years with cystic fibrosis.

CDR3 nucleotide sequence: TGTGCCAGCAGTGAAGTGGGAGCGGGAGTTATCGAGCAGTACTTC. Translation: CASSEVGAGVIEQYF. The chain recombines TRBV6-1 with TRBJ2-7; TRBD2 matches at 8 bases. CDR3 length: 15 residues. Trimming at V came to 1 base and at J to 6 bases, leaving 8 bases not matched to a gene. Germline CDR1 and CDR2: MNHNS and SASEGT.

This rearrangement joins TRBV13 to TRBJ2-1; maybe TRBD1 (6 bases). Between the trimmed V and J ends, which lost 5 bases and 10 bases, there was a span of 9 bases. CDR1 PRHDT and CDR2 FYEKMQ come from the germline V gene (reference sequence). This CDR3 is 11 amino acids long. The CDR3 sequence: CASSAGTEQFF. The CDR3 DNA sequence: TGTGCCAGCAGCGCCGGGACAGAGCAGTTCTTC.

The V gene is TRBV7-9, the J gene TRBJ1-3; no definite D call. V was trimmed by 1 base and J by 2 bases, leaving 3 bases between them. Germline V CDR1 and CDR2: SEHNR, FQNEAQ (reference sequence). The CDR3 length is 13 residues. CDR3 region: CASSLGAGNTIYF. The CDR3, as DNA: TGTGCCAGCAGCTTAGGGGCTGGAAACACCATATATTTT.

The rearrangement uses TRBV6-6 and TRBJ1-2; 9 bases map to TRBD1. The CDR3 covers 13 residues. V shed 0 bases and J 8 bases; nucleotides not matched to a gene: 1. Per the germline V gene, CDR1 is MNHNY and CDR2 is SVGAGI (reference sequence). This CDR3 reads CASSYSTGGGYTF. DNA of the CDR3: TGTGCCAGCAGTTACTCGACAGGGGGAGGCTACACCTTC.

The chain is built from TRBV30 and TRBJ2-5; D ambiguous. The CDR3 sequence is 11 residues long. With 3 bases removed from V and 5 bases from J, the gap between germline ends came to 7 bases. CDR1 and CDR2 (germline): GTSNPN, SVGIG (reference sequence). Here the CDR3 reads CAWSHQETQYF. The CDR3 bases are TGTGCCTGGAGCCATCAGGAGACCCAGTACTTC. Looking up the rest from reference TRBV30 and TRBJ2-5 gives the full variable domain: SQTIHQWPATLVQPVGSPLSLECTVEGTSNPNLYWYRQAAGRGLQLLFYSVGIGQISSEVPQNLSASRPQDRQFILSSKKLLLSDSGFYLCAWSHQETQYFGPGTRLLVL.

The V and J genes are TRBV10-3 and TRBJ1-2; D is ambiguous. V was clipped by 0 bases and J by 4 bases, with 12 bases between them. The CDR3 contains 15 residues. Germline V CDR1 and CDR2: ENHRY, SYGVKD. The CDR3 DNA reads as TGTGCCATCAGTGAGTCGAGAGCAAGCTCCTATGGCTACACCTTC. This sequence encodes CAISESRASSYGYTF.

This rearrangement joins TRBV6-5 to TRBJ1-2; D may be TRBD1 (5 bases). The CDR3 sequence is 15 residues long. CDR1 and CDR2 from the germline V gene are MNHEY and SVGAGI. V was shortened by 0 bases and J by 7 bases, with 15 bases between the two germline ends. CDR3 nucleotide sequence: TGTGCCAGCAGTTACTCGTTGACAGTAACGGGTGGCTACACCTTC. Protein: CASSYSLTVTGGYTF.

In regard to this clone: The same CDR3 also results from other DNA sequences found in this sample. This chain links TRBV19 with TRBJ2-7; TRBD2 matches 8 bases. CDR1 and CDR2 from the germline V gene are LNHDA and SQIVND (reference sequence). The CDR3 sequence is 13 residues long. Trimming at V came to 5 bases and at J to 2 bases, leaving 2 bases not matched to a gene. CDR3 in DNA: TGTGCCAGTAGTCTGGGACTAGCCTACGAGCAGTACTTC. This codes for CASSLGLAYEQYF.

CDR3 sequence: CASSQGTGGVYGYTF. The CDR3 nucleotides read TGTGCCAGCAGCCAGGGGACAGGGGGTGTCTATGGCTACACCTTC. The chain is built from TRBV13 and TRBJ1-2; 11 bases agree with TRBD1. The CDR3 has 15 residues. CDR1 PRHDT and CDR2 FYEKMQ come from the germline V gene (reference sequence). V was clipped by 5 bases and J by 4 bases; unmatched bases: 6.

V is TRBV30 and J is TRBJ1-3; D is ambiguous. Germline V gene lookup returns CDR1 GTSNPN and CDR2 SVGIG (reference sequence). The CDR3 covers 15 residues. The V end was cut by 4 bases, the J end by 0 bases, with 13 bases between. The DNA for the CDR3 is TGTGCCTGGACCGGGCAGGCCGTCTCTGGAAACACCATATATTTT. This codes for CAWTGQAVSGNTIYF.

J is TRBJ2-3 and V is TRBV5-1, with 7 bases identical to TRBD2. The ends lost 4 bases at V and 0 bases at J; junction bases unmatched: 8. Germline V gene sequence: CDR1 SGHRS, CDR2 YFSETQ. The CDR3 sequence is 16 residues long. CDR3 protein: CASSTTSSGSTDTQYF. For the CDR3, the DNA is TGCGCCAGCAGCACAACCTCTAGCGGAAGCACAGATACGCAGTATTTT.

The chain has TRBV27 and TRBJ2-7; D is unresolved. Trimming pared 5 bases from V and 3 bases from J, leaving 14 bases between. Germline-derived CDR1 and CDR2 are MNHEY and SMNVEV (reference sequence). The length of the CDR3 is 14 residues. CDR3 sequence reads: CASSLERPVYEQYF. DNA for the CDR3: TGTGCCAGCAGTCTTGAGCGTCCTGTCTACGAGCAGTACTTC.

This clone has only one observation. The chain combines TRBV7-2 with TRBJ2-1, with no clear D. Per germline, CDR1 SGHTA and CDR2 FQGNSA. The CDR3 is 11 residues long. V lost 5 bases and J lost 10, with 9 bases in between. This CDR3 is CASSLLREQFF. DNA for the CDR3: TGTGCCAGCAGCCTACTACGGGAGCAGTTCTTC.

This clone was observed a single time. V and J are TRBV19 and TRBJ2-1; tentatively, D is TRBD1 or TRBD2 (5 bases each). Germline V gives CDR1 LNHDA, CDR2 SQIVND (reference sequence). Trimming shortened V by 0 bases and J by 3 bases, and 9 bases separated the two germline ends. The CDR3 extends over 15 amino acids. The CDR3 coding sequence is TGTGCCAGTAGTATAGAGGGGGTGGGCTACAATGAGCAGTTCTTC. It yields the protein CASSIEGVGYNEQFF.

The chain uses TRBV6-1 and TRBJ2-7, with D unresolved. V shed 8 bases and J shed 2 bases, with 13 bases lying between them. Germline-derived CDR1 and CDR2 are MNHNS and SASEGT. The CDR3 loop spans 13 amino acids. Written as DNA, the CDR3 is TGTGCCAGCGGTAAGCTAGGGACCTACGAGCAGTACTTC. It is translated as CASGKLGTYEQYF.

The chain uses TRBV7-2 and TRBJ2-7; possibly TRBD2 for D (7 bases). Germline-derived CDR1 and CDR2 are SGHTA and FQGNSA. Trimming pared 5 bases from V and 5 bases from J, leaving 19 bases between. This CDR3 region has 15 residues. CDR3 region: CASSPHLAEGDEQYF. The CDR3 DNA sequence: TGTGCCAGCAGCCCCCACCTAGCGGAGGGGGACGAGCAGTACTTC. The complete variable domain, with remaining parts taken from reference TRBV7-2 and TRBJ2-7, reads GAGVSQSPSNKVTEKGKDVELRCDPISGHTALYWYRQSLGQGLEFLIYFQGNSAPDKSGLPSDRFSAERTGGSVSTLTIQRTQQEDSAVYLCASSPHLAEGDEQYFGPGTRLTVT.

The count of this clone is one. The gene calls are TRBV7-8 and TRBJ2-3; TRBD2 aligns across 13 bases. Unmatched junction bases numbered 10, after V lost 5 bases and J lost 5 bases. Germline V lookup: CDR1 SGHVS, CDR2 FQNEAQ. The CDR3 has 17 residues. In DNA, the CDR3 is TGTGCCAGCAGCCGTACAACTAGCGGGAGGGCCGAAGATACGCAGTATTTT. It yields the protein CASSRTTSGRAEDTQYF.

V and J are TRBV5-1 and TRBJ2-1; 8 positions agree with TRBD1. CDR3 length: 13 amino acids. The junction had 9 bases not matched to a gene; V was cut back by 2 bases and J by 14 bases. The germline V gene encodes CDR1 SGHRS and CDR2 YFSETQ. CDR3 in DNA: TGCGCCAGCAGCTTTACAGGGGGGTCTCTTGAGTTCTTC. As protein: CASSFTGGSLEFF. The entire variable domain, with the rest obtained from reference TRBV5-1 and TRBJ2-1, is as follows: KAGVTQTPRYLIKTRGQQVTLSCSPISGHRSVSWYQQTPGQGLQFLFEYFSETQRNKGNFPGRFSGRQFSNSRSEMNVSTLELGDSALYLCASSFTGGSLEFFGPGTRLTVL.

CDR3 bases: TGTGCCAGCAGGCCAACGATGAGAGACAATCAGCCCCAGCATTTT. Its protein product is CASRPTMRDNQPQHF. The V gene is TRBV6-1, the J gene TRBJ1-5; no firm D call. The CDR3 is 15 residues long. V lost 6 bases to trimming and J lost 3 bases, with 15 bases between them. Germline V gives CDR1 MNHNS, CDR2 SASEGT.

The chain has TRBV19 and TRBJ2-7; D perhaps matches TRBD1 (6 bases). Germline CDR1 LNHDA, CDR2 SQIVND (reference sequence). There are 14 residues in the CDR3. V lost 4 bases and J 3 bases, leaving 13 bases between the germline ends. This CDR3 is CASSTTGTNYEQYF. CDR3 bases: TGTGCCAGTAGTACAACCGGGACAAACTACGAGCAGTACTTC.

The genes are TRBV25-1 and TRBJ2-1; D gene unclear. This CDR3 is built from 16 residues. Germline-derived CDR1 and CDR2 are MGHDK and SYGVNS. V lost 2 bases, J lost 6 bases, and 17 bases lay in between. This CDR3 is CASSEHNNNPINEQFF. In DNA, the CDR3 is TGTGCCAGCAGTGAACACAACAACAATCCCATCAATGAGCAGTTCTTC. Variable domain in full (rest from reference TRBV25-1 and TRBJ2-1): EADIYQTPRYLVIGTGKKITLECSQTMGHDKMYWYQQDPGMELHLIHYSYGVNSTEKGDLSSESTVSRIRTEHFPLTLESARPSHTSQYLCASSEHNNNPINEQFFGPGTRLTVL.

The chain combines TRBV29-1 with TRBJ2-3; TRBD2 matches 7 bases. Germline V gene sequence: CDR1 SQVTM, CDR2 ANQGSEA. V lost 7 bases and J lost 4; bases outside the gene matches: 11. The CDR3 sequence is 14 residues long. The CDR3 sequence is CSGRPGGRPDTQYF. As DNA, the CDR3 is TGCAGCGGTCGCCCGGGAGGTCGTCCAGATACGCAGTATTTT.

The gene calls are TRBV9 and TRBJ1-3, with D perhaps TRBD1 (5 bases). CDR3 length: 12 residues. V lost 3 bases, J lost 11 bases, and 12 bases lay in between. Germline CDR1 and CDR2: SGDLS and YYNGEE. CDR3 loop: CASSGGTSAIYF. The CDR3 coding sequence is TGTGCCAGCAGCGGCGGGACCTCCGCCATATATTTT.

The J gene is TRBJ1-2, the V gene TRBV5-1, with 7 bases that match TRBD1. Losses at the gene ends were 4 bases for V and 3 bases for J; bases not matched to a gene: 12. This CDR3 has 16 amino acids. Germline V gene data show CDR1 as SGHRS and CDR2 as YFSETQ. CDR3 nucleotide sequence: TGCGCCAGCAGCGATCCACAGACAGGGCGCGACTATGGCTACACCTTC. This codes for CASSDPQTGRDYGYTF. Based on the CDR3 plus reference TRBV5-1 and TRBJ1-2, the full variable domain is KAGVTQTPRYLIKTRGQQVTLSCSPISGHRSVSWYQQTPGQGLQFLFEYFSETQRNKGNFPGRFSGRQFSNSRSEMNVSTLELGDSALYLCASSDPQTGRDYGYTFGSGTRLTVV.

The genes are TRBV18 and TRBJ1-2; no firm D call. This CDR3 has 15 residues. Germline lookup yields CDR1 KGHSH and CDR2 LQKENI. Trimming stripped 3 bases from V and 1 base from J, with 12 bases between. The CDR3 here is CASSPTGNFNYGYTF. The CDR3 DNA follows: TGTGCCAGCTCACCCACGGGCAACTTTAACTATGGCTACACCTTC.

CDR3 bases: TGTGCCAGCAGCTTCGGACAGGGGGCGGATGGAAACACCATATATTTT. This sequence encodes CASSFGQGADGNTIYF. The chain carries TRBV11-2 and TRBJ1-3; 11 bases line up with TRBD1. This CDR3 contains 16 residues. Germline loops: CDR1 SGHAT, CDR2 FQNNGV. J lost 3 bases, V lost 3 bases, and 4 bases had no gene match.

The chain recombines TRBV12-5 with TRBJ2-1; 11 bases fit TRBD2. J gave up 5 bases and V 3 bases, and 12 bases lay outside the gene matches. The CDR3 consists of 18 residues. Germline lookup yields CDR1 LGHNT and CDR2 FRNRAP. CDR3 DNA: TGTGCTAGTGGTTTAGGCAGGTCCGGGACTAGCGGAAACAATGAGCAGTTCTTC. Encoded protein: CASGLGRSGTSGNNEQFF. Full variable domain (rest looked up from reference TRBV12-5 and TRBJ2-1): DARVTQTPRHKVTEMGQEVTMRCQPILGHNTVFWYRQTMMQGLELLAYFRNRAPLDDSGMPKDRFSAEMPDATLATLKIQPSEPRDSAVYFCASGLGRSGTSGNNEQFFGPGTRLTVL.

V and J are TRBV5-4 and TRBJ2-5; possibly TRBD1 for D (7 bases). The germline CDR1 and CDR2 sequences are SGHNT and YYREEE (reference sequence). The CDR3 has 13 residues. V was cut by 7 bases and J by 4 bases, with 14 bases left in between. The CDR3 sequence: CASHRQGGETQYF. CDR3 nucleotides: TGTGCCAGCCATAGACAGGGAGGAGAGACCCAGTACTTC.

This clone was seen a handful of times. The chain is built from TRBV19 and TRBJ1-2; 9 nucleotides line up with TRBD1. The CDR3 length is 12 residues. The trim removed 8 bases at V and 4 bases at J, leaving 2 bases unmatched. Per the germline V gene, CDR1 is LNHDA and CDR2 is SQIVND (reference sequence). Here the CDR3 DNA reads TGTGCCAGTGGACAGGGGACCTATGGCTACACCTTC. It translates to CASGQGTYGYTF.

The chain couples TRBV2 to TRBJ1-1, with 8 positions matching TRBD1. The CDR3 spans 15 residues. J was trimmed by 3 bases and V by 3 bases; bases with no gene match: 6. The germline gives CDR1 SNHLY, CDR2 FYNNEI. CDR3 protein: CASSEGQATYTEAFF. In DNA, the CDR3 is TGTGCCAGCAGTGAGGGACAGGCGACCTACACTGAAGCTTTCTTT.

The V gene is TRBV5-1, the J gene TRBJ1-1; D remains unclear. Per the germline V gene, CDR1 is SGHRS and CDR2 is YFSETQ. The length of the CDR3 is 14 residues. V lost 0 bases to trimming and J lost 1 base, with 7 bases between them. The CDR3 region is CASSLASTNTEAFF. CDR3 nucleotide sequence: TGCGCCAGCAGCTTGGCTTCCACGAACACTGAAGCTTTCTTT.

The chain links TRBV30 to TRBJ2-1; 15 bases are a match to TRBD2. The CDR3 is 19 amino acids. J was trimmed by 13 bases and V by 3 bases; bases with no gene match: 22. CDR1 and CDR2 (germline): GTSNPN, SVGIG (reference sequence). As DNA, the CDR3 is TGTGCCTGGAGGTACTCCCCGGGACTAGCGGGAGGAATGGAGCGGTTACAGTTCTTC. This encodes CAWRYSPGLAGGMERLQFF.